This is a list of T cell receptor beta chains from one sample in a study of T-cell memory formation after mild COVID-19. TCRdb processed the 5' RACE reads anew with MiXCR; each CDR3 protein has one entry. There are hundreds of thousands of distinct CDR3 sequences in the sample; 18% occur only once, and 9% to 15% lies in the top ten. Input material: PBMCs or a T cell subset sorted from them (not recorded which). The receptors stem from an adult woman who had mild COVID-19 (a few samples of this study predate the infection). Cell type and time point are not known. The CDR3 runs from the conserved cysteine through the conserved F or W. The D gene is left open where the match is weak. Clone size is stated in some rows and not others, as once, few, many or a class when expanded.

j_call v_call d_call clone_size cdr3_aa cdr3_nt
TRBJ1-2 TRBV7-9 - few CASSSYPGTSEVYGYTF TGTGCCAGCAGCTCGTACCCCGGGACCTCCGAGGTGTATGGCTACACCTTC
TRBJ2-1 TRBV9 TRBD1 few CASSVTTGVEDNEQFF TGTGCCAGCAGCGTCACAACAGGGGTAGAGGACAATGAGCAGTTCTTC
TRBJ2-7 TRBV12-3/TRBV12-4 - few CASSLDGTRTYEQYF TGTGCCAGCAGCCTCGATGGGACGAGGACCTACGAGCAGTACTTC
TRBJ1-2 TRBV3-1 - few CASSQDRVWQNYGYTF TGTGCCAGCAGCCAAGACCGCGTATGGCAGAACTATGGCTACACCTTC
TRBJ2-5 TRBV24-1 TRBD2 - CATKSGKAQETQYF TGTGCCACCAAGAGCGGGAAGGCGCAAGAGACCCAGTACTTC
TRBJ1-2 TRBV5-6 TRBD1 - CASSSAVTGYYGYTF TGTGCCAGCAGCTCGGCCGTGACAGGGTACTATGGCTACACCTTC
TRBJ2-7 TRBV4-1 - few CASSQESGPYEQYF TGCGCCAGCAGCCAAGAGTCGGGTCCCTACGAGCAGTACTTC
TRBJ2-2 TRBV5-6 - - CASSPIMPGLRTGELFF TGTGCCAGCAGCCCGATTATGCCCGGGTTGAGGACCGGGGAGCTGTTTTTT
TRBJ2-7 TRBV20-1 - - CSARGHGYEQYF TGCAGTGCTAGGGGACATGGATACGAGCAGTACTTC
TRBJ1-1 TRBV12-3/TRBV12-4 TRBD1 - CASLNPDRGTEAFF TGTGCCAGCCTCAACCCGGACAGGGGCACTGAAGCTTTCTTT
TRBJ2-3 TRBV5-4 - few CASSLGSERHTQYF TGTGCCAGCAGCTTGGGGTCCGAGCGTCATACGCAGTATTTT
TRBJ1-1 TRBV4-2 - - CASSQDGIMNTEAFF TGTGCCAGCAGCCAAGACGGGATCATGAACACTGAAGCTTTCTTT
TRBJ1-2 TRBV3-1 - - CASSQDSASGGYTF TGTGCCAGCAGCCAAGATTCGGCCTCCGGTGGCTACACCTTC
TRBJ1-4 TRBV5-6 - few CASSSELRGTDEKLFF TGTGCCAGCAGCTCAGAACTACGGGGGACGGATGAAAAACTGTTTTTT
TRBJ2-5 TRBV10-3 - few CAIKQGGETQYF TGTGCCATCAAGCAGGGCGGAGAGACCCAGTACTTC
TRBJ2-1 TRBV4-3 - few CASSQERYEGYEQFF TGCGCCAGCAGCCAAGAACGTTATGAGGGGTATGAGCAGTTCTTC
TRBJ1-4 TRBV4-1 TRBD1 few CASSQDGQGASTNEKLFF TGCGCCAGCAGCCAAGATGGACAGGGGGCCTCAACTAATGAAAAACTGTTTTTT
TRBJ1-1 TRBV29-1 - - CSVGNVKGVNTEAFF TGCAGCGTTGGAAATGTAAAGGGAGTGAACACTGAAGCTTTCTTT
TRBJ2-7 TRBV5-1 - - CASSLAGTHEQYF TGCGCCAGCAGCTTGGCCGGGACCCACGAGCAGTACTTC
TRBJ1-1 TRBV6-1 - few CASTGVGEGTEAFF TGTGCCAGCACCGGAGTGGGTGAGGGAACTGAAGCTTTCTTT
TRBJ2-3 TRBV27 - - CASSLYAGLTDTQYF TGTGCCAGCAGTTTATACGCGGGGCTCACAGATACGCAGTATTTT
TRBJ2-3 TRBV7-2 - - CASSLPQGLGQYF TGTGCCAGCAGCTTACCGCAGGGATTGGGGCAGTATTTT
TRBJ1-2 TRBV4-2 - - CASSQVRGGLRYTF TGTGCCAGCAGCCAAGTCCGTGGGGGACTTCGGTACACCTTC
TRBJ2-1 TRBV27 - many CASSLHPTGGDNEQFF TGTGCCAGCAGTCTACATCCCACAGGGGGGGACAATGAGCAGTTCTTC
TRBJ1-2 TRBV7-2 - - CASSLKGLDYGYTF TGTGCCAGCAGCTTAAAGGGTCTGGACTATGGCTACACCTTC
TRBJ2-6 TRBV7-9 - - CASSSTLALANVLTF TGTGCCAGCAGCTCTACATTAGCCCTCGCCAACGTCCTGACTTTC
TRBJ2-7 TRBV9 - few CASSAGAPYEQYF TGTGCCAGCAGCGCGGGAGCCCCCTACGAGCAGTACTTC
TRBJ1-2 TRBV27 - - CASRRGTNYGYTF TGTGCCAGCAGGAGGGGGACTAACTATGGCTACACCTTC
TRBJ2-1 TRBV24-1 TRBD1 - CATSDPHGTGTYNEQFF TGTGCCACCAGTGACCCTCATGGGACAGGGACCTACAATGAGCAGTTCTTC
TRBJ2-7 TRBV12-3/TRBV12-4 TRBD1 - CASSKGGTGSYEQYF TGTGCCAGCAGTAAGGGTGGGACAGGGTCCTACGAGCAGTACTTC
TRBJ2-6 TRBV5-1 - many CASREGASSGANVLTF TGCGCCAGCAGAGAGGGTGCTTCCTCTGGGGCCAACGTCCTGACTTTC
TRBJ2-7 TRBV6-1 - - CASSESIKYEQYF TGTGCCAGCAGTGAATCTATAAAGTACGAGCAGTACTTC
TRBJ1-1 TRBV4-1 - few CASSQDGDLNTEAFF TGCGCCAGCAGCCAAGATGGGGATTTGAACACTGAAGCTTTCTTT
TRBJ2-7 TRBV9 TRBD1 - CASSVRDRGNEQYF TGTGCCAGCAGCGTAAGGGACAGGGGGAACGAGCAGTACTTC
TRBJ2-1 TRBV7-2 TRBD2 - CASSRTSGSIASAHNEQFF TGTGCCAGCAGCCGTACTAGCGGGAGCATTGCCAGCGCTCACAATGAGCAGTTCTTC
TRBJ1-6 TRBV20-1 - many CSAIPSTSGAPLHF TGCAGTGCTATACCCTCGACTTCGGGTGCACCCCTCCACTTT
TRBJ2-5 TRBV5-1 TRBD1 few CASSSAGTGNGETQYF TGCGCCAGCAGCTCCGCCGGGACAGGGAATGGAGAGACCCAGTACTTC